The rows below give T cell receptor beta chains drawn from one sample of a study of blood T cell repertoires in COVID-19. Libraries were prepared by immunoSEQ multiplex PCR; TCRdb keeps only in-frame clonotypes and omits some of them. The sample includes approximately 50,000 clones, around nine tenths of them seen just once. Material for sequencing was peripheral blood. These receptors were obtained from a woman over 75 with acute or convalescent COVID-19. CDR3s include the opening cysteine and the closing phenylalanine or tryptophan. D genes are given only for firm matches. The size entry is marked missing in some rows and otherwise reads once, few, many or a size class.

V gene: TRBV28
D gene: TRBD1
clone size: -
J gene: TRBJ1-1
CDR3 DNA: TGTGCCAGCAGTCCAACGGACAGGGCGTACACTGAAGCTTTCTTT
CDR3 protein: CASSPTDRAYTEAFF

V gene: TRBV3-1/TRBV3-2
D gene: -
clone size: -
J gene: TRBJ1-5
CDR3 DNA: TGTGCCAGCAGTTCTGGGCATAGCAATCAGCCCCAGCATTTT
CDR3 protein: CASSSGHSNQPQHF

V gene: TRBV19
D gene: -
clone size: few
J gene: TRBJ1-5
CDR3 DNA: TGTGCCAGTAGTCAGTCAGGGTTTGGCAATCAGCCCCAGCATTTT
CDR3 protein: CASSQSGFGNQPQHF

V gene: TRBV27
D gene: -
clone size: -
J gene: TRBJ2-7
CDR3 DNA: TGTGCCAGCAGCCTCTTGTCGACAGGCTCCTACGAGCAGTACTTC
CDR3 protein: CASSLLSTGSYEQYF

V gene: TRBV18
D gene: -
clone size: -
J gene: TRBJ1-2
CDR3 DNA: TGTGCCAGCTCACCGCGGGGGAACTATGGCTACACCTTC
CDR3 protein: CASSPRGNYGYTF

V gene: TRBV3-1/TRBV3-2
D gene: TRBD2
clone size: -
J gene: TRBJ2-1
CDR3 DNA: TGTGCCAGCAGCCAAGCGCTAGCGGGGGGGCCTTTTTTCTTC
CDR3 protein: CASSQALAGGPFFF

V gene: TRBV3-1/TRBV3-2
D gene: TRBD1
clone size: -
J gene: TRBJ1-2
CDR3 DNA: TGTGCCAGCAGCCCGGACAGGGGGGGCTATGGCTACACCTTC
CDR3 protein: CASSPDRGGYGYTF

V gene: TRBV18
D gene: TRBD2
clone size: -
J gene: TRBJ2-1
CDR3 DNA: TGTGCCAGCTCACCCGGGACTAGCGGTTACAATGAGCAGTTCTTC
CDR3 protein: CASSPGTSGYNEQFF

V gene: TRBV28
D gene: -
clone size: -
J gene: TRBJ1-1
CDR3 DNA: TGTGCCAGCACCGACGCGGGGTTGGCTTTCTTT
CDR3 protein: CASTDAGLAFF

V gene: TRBV15
D gene: TRBD2
clone size: -
J gene: TRBJ2-1
CDR3 DNA: TGTGCCACCAGCAGAGAGGCGCGGGGGGGCCGGAATGAGCAGTTCTTC
CDR3 protein: CATSREARGGRNEQFF

V gene: TRBV7-2
D gene: -
clone size: -
J gene: TRBJ1-1
CDR3 DNA: TGTGCCAGCAGAATTGGGGGGGCAGAAACGAACACTGAAGCTTTCTTT
CDR3 protein: CASRIGGAETNTEAFF

V gene: TRBV2
D gene: TRBD1
clone size: -
J gene: TRBJ2-1
CDR3 DNA: TGTGCCAGCAGTGTAGGGACAGTTTCCTACAATGAGCAGTTCTTC
CDR3 protein: CASSVGTVSYNEQFF

V gene: TRBV11-3
D gene: TRBD1
clone size: -
J gene: TRBJ2-7
CDR3 DNA: TGTGCCAGCAGCCCTGGTGGGACAGGTCCCTACGAGCAGTACTTC
CDR3 protein: CASSPGGTGPYEQYF

V gene: TRBV5-1
D gene: -
clone size: -
J gene: TRBJ1-2
CDR3 DNA: TGCGCCAGCAGCCCAGGTGGGAGCTATGGCTACACCTTC
CDR3 protein: CASSPGGSYGYTF

V gene: TRBV10-3
D gene: -
clone size: -
J gene: TRBJ1-2
CDR3 DNA: TGTGCCATCAGTGTTGCAGGGCGCTATGGCTACACCTTC
CDR3 protein: CAISVAGRYGYTF

V gene: TRBV25-1
D gene: TRBD1
clone size: -
J gene: TRBJ1-1
CDR3 DNA: TGTGCCACCCGGGACAGGGCGCAGGCTGAAGCTTTCTTT
CDR3 protein: CATRDRAQAEAFF

V gene: TRBV3-1/TRBV3-2
D gene: -
clone size: once
J gene: TRBJ2-1
CDR3 DNA: TGTGCCAGCAGCCACCCCGACGAGGGGGATGAGCAGTTCTTC
CDR3 protein: CASSHPDEGDEQFF

V gene: TRBV11-2
D gene: -
clone size: -
J gene: TRBJ1-2
CDR3 DNA: TGTGCCAGCAGCTCGCCCCCGGGACACATTGGCTACACCTTC
CDR3 protein: CASSSPPGHIGYTF

V gene: TRBV7-2
D gene: -
clone size: -
J gene: TRBJ2-5
CDR3 DNA: TGTGCCAGCAGCTTAGGTGGCAGCCTCGGGGAGACCCAGTACTTC
CDR3 protein: CASSLGGSLGETQYF

V gene: TRBV27
D gene: TRBD1
clone size: -
J gene: TRBJ2-7
CDR3 DNA: TGTGCCAGCAGTTTACGGGGACAGGGGTTCTACGAGCAGTACTTC
CDR3 protein: CASSLRGQGFYEQYF

V gene: TRBV19
D gene: -
clone size: few
J gene: TRBJ2-7
CDR3 DNA: TGTGCCAGTAGCAGTCGGGACAACCCCTACGAGCAGTACTTC
CDR3 protein: CASSSRDNPYEQYF

V gene: TRBV6-5
D gene: TRBD2
clone size: -
J gene: TRBJ2-3
CDR3 DNA: TGTGCCAGCAGTTTACAGACTAGCGGGGGCGCAGATACGCAGTATTTT
CDR3 protein: CASSLQTSGGADTQYF

V gene: TRBV11-2
D gene: TRBD1
clone size: -
J gene: TRBJ1-1
CDR3 DNA: TGTGCCAGCAGCTTCCGGACAGGGGGAAGTGGTGAAGCTTTCTTT
CDR3 protein: CASSFRTGGSGEAFF

V gene: TRBV11-2
D gene: -
clone size: -
J gene: TRBJ2-3
CDR3 DNA: TGTGCCAGCAGCTCCATGGGGGGGCGGGCGAATACGCAGTATTTT
CDR3 protein: CASSSMGGRANTQYF

V gene: TRBV25-1
D gene: -
clone size: -
J gene: TRBJ1-1
CDR3 DNA: TGTGCCAGCGCCCTATCAGTGACGGGGAGAACTGAAGCTTTCTTT
CDR3 protein: CASALSVTGRTEAFF

V gene: TRBV19
D gene: TRBD2
clone size: once
J gene: TRBJ2-3
CDR3 DNA: TGTGCCAGTAGTGAACTAGCGGGGGGAGGTACCTATTGGACAGATACGCAGTATTTT
CDR3 protein: CASSELAGGGTYWTDTQYF

V gene: TRBV6-6
D gene: -
clone size: -
J gene: TRBJ1-1
CDR3 DNA: TGTGCCAGCACCGAGGGGGGGAATGCTTTCTTT
CDR3 protein: CASTEGGNAFF

V gene: TRBV19
D gene: -
clone size: -
J gene: TRBJ1-6
CDR3 DNA: TGTGCCAGTAGGAAGAAGGCAGGGGATAGTTCACCCCTCCACTTT
CDR3 protein: CASRKKAGDSSPLHF

V gene: TRBV15
D gene: TRBD2
clone size: -
J gene: TRBJ2-7
CDR3 DNA: TGTGCCACCAGCAGAGACTCTAGCGGGGCCTACGAGCAGTACTTC
CDR3 protein: CATSRDSSGAYEQYF

V gene: TRBV24-1
D gene: TRBD1
clone size: -
J gene: TRBJ2-5
CDR3 DNA: TGTGCCACCAGTGACCAGGGGTTGTTAAGGGGGCGTAGAGAGACCCAGTACTTC
CDR3 protein: CATSDQGLLRGRRETQYF

V gene: TRBV19
D gene: -
clone size: once
J gene: TRBJ1-1
CDR3 DNA: TGTGCCAGTAGCCCGACAGAGAACACTGAAGCTTTCTTT
CDR3 protein: CASSPTENTEAFF

V gene: TRBV30
D gene: TRBD2
clone size: -
J gene: TRBJ2-3
CDR3 DNA: TGTGCCTGGGCTAGCGGGGGTAGCACAGATACGCAGTATTTT
CDR3 protein: CAWASGGSTDTQYF

V gene: TRBV4-2
D gene: TRBD1
clone size: -
J gene: TRBJ1-1
CDR3 DNA: TGTGCCAGCAGCCCGACAGGGGGAGCGAACACTGAAGCTTTCTTT
CDR3 protein: CASSPTGGANTEAFF

V gene: TRBV6-1
D gene: TRBD1
clone size: -
J gene: TRBJ1-6
CDR3 DNA: TGTGCCAGCACTAACGAAGGGACAGATAATTCACCCCTCCACTTT
CDR3 protein: CASTNEGTDNSPLHF

V gene: TRBV18
D gene: TRBD2
clone size: -
J gene: TRBJ2-2
CDR3 DNA: TGTGCCAGCTCACCCGGGACTAGCAGAAACACCGGGGAGCTGTTTTTT
CDR3 protein: CASSPGTSRNTGELFF

V gene: TRBV4-1
D gene: -
clone size: -
J gene: TRBJ1-1
CDR3 DNA: TGCGCCAGCAGCCGAGTACAGGGGAACACTGAAGCTTTCTTT
CDR3 protein: CASSRVQGNTEAFF

V gene: TRBV2
D gene: -
clone size: -
J gene: TRBJ1-5
CDR3 DNA: TGTGCCAGCACGGCAGGGAAGGGTCAGCCCCAGCATTTT
CDR3 protein: CASTAGKGQPQHF

V gene: TRBV6-6
D gene: TRBD2
clone size: -
J gene: TRBJ2-1
CDR3 DNA: TGTGCCAGCAACCGACTAGCGGGGGGGCCTTACGAGCAGTTCTTC
CDR3 protein: CASNRLAGGPYEQFF

V gene: TRBV5-1
D gene: TRBD2
clone size: once
J gene: TRBJ2-1
CDR3 DNA: TGCGCCAGCAGCTTCCTACTAGCGGGGGGGTACAATGAGCAGTTCTTC
CDR3 protein: CASSFLLAGGYNEQFF

V gene: TRBV11-2
D gene: -
clone size: few
J gene: TRBJ2-1
CDR3 DNA: TGTGCCAGCAGCTTACGGGTTGCTAGCCTAGTGCAGTTCTTC
CDR3 protein: CASSLRVASLVQFF

V gene: TRBV3-1/TRBV3-2
D gene: TRBD2
clone size: -
J gene: TRBJ2-5
CDR3 DNA: TGTGCCAGCAGGTTGGGGCCCCCCGGGAGGGGGACCCAGTACTTC
CDR3 protein: CASRLGPPGRGTQYF

V gene: TRBV3-1/TRBV3-2
D gene: -
clone size: -
J gene: TRBJ2-2
CDR3 DNA: TGTGCCAGCAGCCAGACAGACGGGGAGCTGTTTTTT
CDR3 protein: CASSQTDGELFF

V gene: TRBV11-2
D gene: -
clone size: -
J gene: TRBJ2-1
CDR3 DNA: TGTGCCAGCACCTGGGCCGGGGTCTATGAGCAGTTCTTC
CDR3 protein: CASTWAGVYEQFF

V gene: TRBV19
D gene: TRBD1
clone size: -
J gene: TRBJ1-5
CDR3 DNA: TGTGCCAGTAGTAAGGGGACAGGGATCCATCAGCCCCAGCATTTT
CDR3 protein: CASSKGTGIHQPQHF

V gene: TRBV2
D gene: TRBD1
clone size: -
J gene: TRBJ1-1
CDR3 DNA: TGTGCCAGCACCAGACGGACAGGGCAGGGAACTGAAGCTTTCTTT
CDR3 protein: CASTRRTGQGTEAFF

V gene: TRBV6-5
D gene: -
clone size: -
J gene: TRBJ1-2
CDR3 DNA: TGTGCCAGCAGTTCCATTTCAGGGGTAGGCTACACCTTC
CDR3 protein: CASSSISGVGYTF

V gene: TRBV3-1/TRBV3-2
D gene: -
clone size: -
J gene: TRBJ1-2
CDR3 DNA: TGTGCCAGCAGCCAAGGCGGGCGGGGGCCCCTCTACTATGGCTACACCTTC
CDR3 protein: CASSQGGRGPLYYGYTF